A selection of T cell receptor beta chains follows, all from one sample in a study of T-cell reconstitution after alpha-beta-depleted transplantation in children. MiXCR was run by TCRdb on the PCR reads, yielding one entry per CDR3 protein. Of approximately 640,000 distinct CDR3 sequences listed, 16% are singletons. This material consisted of PBMCs from the stem cell graft donor, taken from the stem cell graft. These receptors came from a human donor who donated a stem cell graft to a child with acute myeloid leukemia. CDR3s include the opening cysteine and the closing phenylalanine or tryptophan. The order of the fields is V gene, clone size, D gene, J gene, CDR3 protein, CDR3 DNA. A D gene is named only where the DNA matches it firmly. Size is stated for part of the rows, as once, few or many counts, or as a class when the clone is expanded.

TRBV7-8	-	TRBD1	TRBJ1-2	CASSLGQVPKGYTF	TGTGCCAGCAGCCTCGGACAGGTGCCTAAGGGCTACACCTTC
TRBV9	-	-	TRBJ2-1	CASSVVAGDEQFF	TGTGCCAGCAGCGTAGTGGCAGGGGATGAGCAGTTCTTC
TRBV12-3/TRBV12-4	few	-	TRBJ2-1	CAGTGGRNEQFF	TGTGCCGGCACTGGGGGACGCAATGAGCAGTTCTTC
TRBV28	many	TRBD1	TRBJ2-1	CASSFPRQGAFF	TGTGCCAGCAGTTTCCCTAGACAGGGCGCGTTCTTC
TRBV9	-	TRBD1	TRBJ2-7	CASSGPGQQAF	TGTGCCAGCAGCGGGCCGGGACAGCAAGCCTTC
TRBV5-5	many	-	TRBJ1-2	CASSLDYGYTF	TGTGCCAGCAGCTTGGATTATGGCTACACCTTC
TRBV7-8	once	-	TRBJ2-1	CASSLVGGLAIHNEQFF	TGTGCCAGCAGCTTAGTAGGTGGGCTAGCGATTCACAATGAGCAGTTCTTC
TRBV18	-	-	TRBJ1-1	CASSPTVDTEAFF	TGTGCCAGCTCACCCACGGTGGACACTGAAGCTTTCTTT
TRBV20-1	many	-	TRBJ2-1	CSAGRPSYNEQFF	TGCAGTGCCGGCAGGCCTTCCTACAATGAGCAGTTCTTC
TRBV30	-	-	TRBJ2-7	CAWSVLDNSYEQYF	TGTGCCTGGAGTGTATTGGACAACTCCTACGAGCAGTACTTC
TRBV6-6	few	-	TRBJ2-7	CASSYGLTYEQYF	TGTGCCAGCAGTTACGGTCTCACCTACGAGCAGTACTTC
TRBV7-2	-	TRBD2	TRBJ2-5	CASSLGLAGARETQYF	TGTGCCAGCAGCCTAGGACTAGCGGGGGCCAGGGAGACCCAGTACTTC
TRBV7-2	-	-	TRBJ2-7	CASSLGSELPSYEQYF	TGTGCCAGCAGCTTAGGATCCGAGCTCCCCTCCTACGAGCAGTACTTC
TRBV12-3/TRBV12-4	-	-	TRBJ1-1	CASTVRDPNTEAFF	TGTGCCAGCACTGTCCGGGACCCGAACACTGAAGCTTTCTTT
TRBV20-1	few	-	TRBJ2-4	CSARDRWEMQNIQYF	TGCAGTGCTAGAGATAGATGGGAGATGCAAAACATTCAGTACTTC
TRBV18	-	-	TRBJ2-5	CASSQGQKETQYF	TGTGCCAGCTCACAGGGTCAGAAAGAGACCCAGTACTTC
TRBV5-1	-	-	TRBJ2-3	CASSDGPGTDTQYF	TGCGCCAGCAGCGACGGACCGGGCACAGATACGCAGTATTTT
TRBV20-1	-	TRBD1	TRBJ1-2	CSARDWKGGGRRGGYTF	TGCAGTGCTAGAGATTGGAAAGGGGGCGGGAGGAGGGGTGGCTACACCTTC
TRBV27	-	-	TRBJ2-1	CASSVQGRANEQFF	TGTGCCAGCAGTGTCCAGGGTAGGGCCAATGAGCAGTTCTTC
TRBV11-1	-	-	TRBJ2-1	CASKRGASSSYNEQFF	TGTGCCAGCAAGAGGGGGGCCTCCTCCTCCTACAATGAGCAGTTCTTC
TRBV27	few	-	TRBJ2-2	CASSLHRDDTGELFF	TGTGCCAGCAGTTTACACAGGGACGACACCGGGGAGCTGTTTTTT
TRBV9	-	-	TRBJ2-2	CASSARSGAWNTGELFF	TGTGCCAGCAGCGCACGATCGGGGGCGTGGAACACCGGGGAGCTGTTTTTT
TRBV27	few	-	TRBJ2-2	CASSPSGVGELFF	TGTGCCAGCAGTCCCTCGGGAGTCGGGGAGCTGTTTTTT
TRBV28	few	TRBD1	TRBJ1-2	CASSRRGQVQTF	TGTGCCAGCAGCCGGCGGGGACAGGTGCAGACCTTC
TRBV12-3/TRBV12-4	-	-	TRBJ1-5	CASSSSHGAQHF	TGTGCCAGCAGCTCCTCCCACGGGGCCCAGCATTTT
TRBV7-6	-	TRBD2	TRBJ2-1	CASSLASGDRGEQFF	TGTGCCAGCAGCTTGGCTAGCGGGGATCGCGGTGAGCAGTTCTTC
TRBV27	many	-	TRBJ1-2	CASSPLSGGYTF	TGTGCCAGCAGTCCCCTTTCGGGGGGCTACACCTTC
TRBV15	many	-	TRBJ2-1	CATSRGGGGRQNEQFF	TGTGCCACCAGCAGAGGCGGAGGGGGTAGACAAAATGAGCAGTTCTTC
TRBV11-2	few	-	TRBJ1-2	CASSLTGHDTGRVNGYTF	TGTGCCAGCAGCTTAACTGGGCACGACACGGGACGGGTGAATGGCTACACCTTC
TRBV7-2	few	-	TRBJ1-3	CASSLAGLSGNTIYF	TGTGCCAGCAGCCTTGCAGGGTTATCTGGAAACACCATATATTTT
TRBV7-2	-	TRBD2	TRBJ2-5	CASRAPGLAGLGTQYF	TGTGCCAGCAGGGCGCCGGGACTAGCGGGGCTGGGGACCCAGTACTTC
TRBV29-1	many	-	TRBJ1-1	CSSMLNTEAFF	TGCAGCTCCATGCTGAACACTGAAGCTTTCTTT
TRBV5-1	few	-	TRBJ2-1	CASSLRGSNEQFF	TGCGCCAGCAGCTTACGGGGAAGCAATGAGCAGTTCTTC
TRBV10-3	many	TRBD1	TRBJ2-1	CAIKDRGLNEQFF	TGTGCCATCAAAGACAGGGGGCTAAATGAGCAGTTCTTC
TRBV20-1	many	-	TRBJ1-6	CSARAGGGSDNSPLHF	TGCAGTGCTAGAGCCGGGGGGGGATCAGATAATTCACCCCTCCACTTT
TRBV5-4	many	TRBD2	TRBJ2-5	CASSFPGTSRETQYF	TGTGCCAGCAGCTTTCCCGGGACTAGCAGAGAGACCCAGTACTTC
TRBV24-1	-	-	TRBJ2-2	CATSDTRGTGELFF	TGTGCCACCAGTGACACTAGAGGCACCGGGGAGCTGTTTTTT
TRBV28	-	-	TRBJ2-2	CATSIWLNTGELFF	TGTGCCACGTCTATCTGGCTCAACACCGGGGAGCTGTTTTTT
TRBV20-1	many	-	TRBJ2-7	CSAPGQVTYEQYF	TGCAGTGCTCCGGGCCAGGTGACCTACGAGCAGTACTTC
TRBV6-6	many	-	TRBJ1-1	CASNPRGRTEAFF	TGTGCCAGCAATCCGCGGGGCAGGACTGAAGCTTTCTTT
TRBV12-3/TRBV12-4	many	TRBD1	TRBJ2-2	CASEQGFANTGELFF	TGTGCCAGCGAACAGGGGTTCGCGAACACCGGGGAGCTGTTTTTT
TRBV10-3	many	-	TRBJ2-7	CAISKGYEQYF	TGTGCCATCAGTAAGGGCTACGAGCAGTACTTC
TRBV20-1	-	-	TRBJ1-5	CSANGPGYQPQHF	TGCAGTGCTAATGGCCCTGGATATCAGCCCCAGCATTTT
TRBV30	many	-	TRBJ2-3	CAWTDWRGTDTQYF	TGTGCCTGGACGGACTGGAGAGGGACAGATACGCAGTATTTT
TRBV29-1	many	TRBD1	TRBJ2-2	CSVELGQGQAGELFF	TGCAGCGTTGAACTGGGACAGGGGCAGGCCGGGGAGCTGTTTTTT
TRBV30	few	-	TRBJ2-3	CAWTRSGSTDTQYF	TGTGCCTGGACCCGGTCCGGGTCCACAGATACGCAGTATTTT
TRBV21-1	-	-	TRBJ2-5	CASRPLSGTLETQYF	TGTGCCAGCAGACCCTTGTCGGGGACATTAGAGACCCAGTACTTC
TRBV7-9	few	-	TRBJ1-1	CASSMAGLPLEAFF	TGTGCCAGCAGCATGGCTGGCCTACCACTAGAAGCTTTCTTT
TRBV6-5	few	TRBD1	TRBJ1-2	CASSYSSTGSNYGYTF	TGTGCCAGCAGTTACTCTTCGACAGGGTCTAACTATGGCTACACCTTC
TRBV29-1	many	TRBD2	TRBJ2-1	CSVVLAGVGNEQFF	TGCAGCGTTGTTCTAGCGGGGGTGGGAAATGAGCAGTTCTTC
TRBV18	-	-	TRBJ2-5	CASSPGDGGAQYF	TGTGCCAGCTCACCGGGCGACGGAGGGGCCCAGTACTTC